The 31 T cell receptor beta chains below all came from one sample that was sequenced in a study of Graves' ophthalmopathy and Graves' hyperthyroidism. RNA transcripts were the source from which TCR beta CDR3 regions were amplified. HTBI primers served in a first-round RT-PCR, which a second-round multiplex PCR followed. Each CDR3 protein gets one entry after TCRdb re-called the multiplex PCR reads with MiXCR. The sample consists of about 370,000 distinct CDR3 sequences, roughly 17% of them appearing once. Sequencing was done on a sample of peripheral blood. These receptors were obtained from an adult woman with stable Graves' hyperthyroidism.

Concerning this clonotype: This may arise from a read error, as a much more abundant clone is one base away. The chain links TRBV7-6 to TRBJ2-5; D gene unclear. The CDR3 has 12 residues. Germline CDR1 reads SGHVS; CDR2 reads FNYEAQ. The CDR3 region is CASSLGKESQYF. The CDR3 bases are TGTGCCAGCAGCTTAGGGAAAGAGAGCCAGTACTTC. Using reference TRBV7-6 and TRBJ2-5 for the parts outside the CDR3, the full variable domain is GAGVSQSPRYKVTKRGQDVALRCDPISGHVSLYWYRQALGQGPEFLTYFNYEAQQDKSGLPNDRFSAERPEGSISTLTIQRTEQRDSAMYRCASSLGKESQYFGPGTRLLVL.

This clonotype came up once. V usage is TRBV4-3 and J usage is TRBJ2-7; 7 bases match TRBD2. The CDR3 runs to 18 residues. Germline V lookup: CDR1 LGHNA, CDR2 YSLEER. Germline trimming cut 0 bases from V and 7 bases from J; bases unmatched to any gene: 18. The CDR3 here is CASSQDDQHSSGGSEQYF. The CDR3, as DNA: TGCGCCAGCAGCCAAGATGACCAACACTCTAGCGGAGGGTCGGAGCAGTACTTC.

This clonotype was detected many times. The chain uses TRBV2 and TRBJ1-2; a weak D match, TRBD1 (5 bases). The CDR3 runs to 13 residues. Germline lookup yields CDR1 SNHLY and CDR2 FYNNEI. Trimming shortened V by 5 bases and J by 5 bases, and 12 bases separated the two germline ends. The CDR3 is CASSPSGTYGYTF. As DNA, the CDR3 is TGTGCCAGCAGTCCCTCCGGGACTTATGGCTACACCTTC.

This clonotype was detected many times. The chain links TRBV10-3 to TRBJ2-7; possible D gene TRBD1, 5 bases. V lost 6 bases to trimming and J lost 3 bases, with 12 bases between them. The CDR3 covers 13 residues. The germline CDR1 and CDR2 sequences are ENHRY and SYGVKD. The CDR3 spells CAIRSQGGYEQYF. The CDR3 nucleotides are TGTGCCATCAGGTCTCAGGGCGGCTACGAGCAGTACTTC.

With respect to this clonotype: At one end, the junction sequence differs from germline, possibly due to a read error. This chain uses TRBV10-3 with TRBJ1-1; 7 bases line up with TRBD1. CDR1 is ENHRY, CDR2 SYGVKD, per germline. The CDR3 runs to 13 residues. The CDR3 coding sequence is TGTGCCATCCGACAGGGTATGTACACTGATGCTTTCTTT. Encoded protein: CAIRQGMYTDAFF.

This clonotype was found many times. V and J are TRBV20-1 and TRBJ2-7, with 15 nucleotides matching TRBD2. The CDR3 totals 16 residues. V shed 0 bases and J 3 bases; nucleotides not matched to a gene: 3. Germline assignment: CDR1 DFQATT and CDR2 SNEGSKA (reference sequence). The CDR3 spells CSARDRTSGRVYEQYF. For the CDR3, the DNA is TGCAGTGCTAGAGATCGGACTAGCGGGAGGGTCTACGAGCAGTACTTC.

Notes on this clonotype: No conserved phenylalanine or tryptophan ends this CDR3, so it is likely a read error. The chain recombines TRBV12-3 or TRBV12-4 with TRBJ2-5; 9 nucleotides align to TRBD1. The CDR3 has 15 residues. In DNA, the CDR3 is TGTGCCAGCAGTGCGAACAGGGGGCGCCCAGAGTCCCAGTACTAC. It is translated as CASSANRGRPESQYY.

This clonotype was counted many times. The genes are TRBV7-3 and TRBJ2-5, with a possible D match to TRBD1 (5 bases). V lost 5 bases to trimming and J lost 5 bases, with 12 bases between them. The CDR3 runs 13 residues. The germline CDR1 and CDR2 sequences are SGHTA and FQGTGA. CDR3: CASSQTAGETQYF. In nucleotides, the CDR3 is TGTGCCAGCAGCCAGACCGCAGGGGAGACCCAGTACTTC.

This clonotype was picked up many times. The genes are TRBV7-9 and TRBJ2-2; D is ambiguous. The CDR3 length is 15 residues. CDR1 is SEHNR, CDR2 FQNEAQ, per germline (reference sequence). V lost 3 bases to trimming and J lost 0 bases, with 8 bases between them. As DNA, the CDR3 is TGTGCCAGCAGCTTGTTTGGGGCGAACACCGGGGAGCTGTTTTTT. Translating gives CASSLFGANTGELFF.

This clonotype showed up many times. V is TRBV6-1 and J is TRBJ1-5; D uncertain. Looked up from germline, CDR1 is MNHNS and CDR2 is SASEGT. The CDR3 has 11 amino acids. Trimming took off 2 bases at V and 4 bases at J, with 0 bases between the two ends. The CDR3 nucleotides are TGTGCCAGCAGTGAAAATCAGCCCCAGCATTTT. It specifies CASSENQPQHF.

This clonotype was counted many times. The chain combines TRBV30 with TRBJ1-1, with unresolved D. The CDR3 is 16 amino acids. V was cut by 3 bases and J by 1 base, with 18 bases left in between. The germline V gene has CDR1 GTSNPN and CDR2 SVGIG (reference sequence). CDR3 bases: TGTGCCTGGAGACGTTGGGCCCCGGGAACGAACACTGAAGCTTTCTTT. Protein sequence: CAWRRWAPGTNTEAFF.

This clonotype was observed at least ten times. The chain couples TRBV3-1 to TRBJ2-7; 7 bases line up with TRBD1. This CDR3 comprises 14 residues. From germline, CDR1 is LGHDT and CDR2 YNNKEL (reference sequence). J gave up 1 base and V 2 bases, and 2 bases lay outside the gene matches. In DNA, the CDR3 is TGTGCCAGCAGCCAACTGGACAGGTCCTACGAGCAGTACTTC. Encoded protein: CASSQLDRSYEQYF.

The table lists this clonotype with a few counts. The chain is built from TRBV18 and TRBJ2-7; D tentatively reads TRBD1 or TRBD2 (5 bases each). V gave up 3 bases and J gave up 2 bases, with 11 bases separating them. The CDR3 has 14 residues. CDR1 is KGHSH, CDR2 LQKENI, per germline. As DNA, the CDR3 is TGTGCCAGCTCACCCGGGACGGAGGCCTACGAGCAGTACTTC. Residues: CASSPGTEAYEQYF.

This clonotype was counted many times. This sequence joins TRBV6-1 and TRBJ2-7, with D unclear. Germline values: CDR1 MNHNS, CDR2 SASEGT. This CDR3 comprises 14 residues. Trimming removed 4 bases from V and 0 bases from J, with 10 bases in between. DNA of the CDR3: TGTGCCAGCAGTGCGGACCTGAGCTCCTACGAGCAGTACTTC. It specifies CASSADLSSYEQYF.

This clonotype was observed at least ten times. The CDR3 protein is CASSKEGNNQPQHF. The DNA of the CDR3 is TGTGCCAGCAGTAAGGAGGGGAACAATCAGCCCCAGCATTTT. This chain links TRBV2 with TRBJ1-5; TRBD1 is a possible D gene (5 bases). This CDR3 contains 14 residues. The V end was cut by 5 bases, the J end by 3 bases, with 11 bases between. Germline CDR1 and CDR2: SNHLY and FYNNEI.

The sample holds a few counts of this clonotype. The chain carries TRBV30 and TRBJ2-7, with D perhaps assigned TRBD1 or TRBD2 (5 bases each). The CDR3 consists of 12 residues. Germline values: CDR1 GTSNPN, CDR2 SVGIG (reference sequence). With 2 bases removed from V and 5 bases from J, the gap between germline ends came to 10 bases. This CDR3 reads CAWSWGIDEQYF. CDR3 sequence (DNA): TGTGCCTGGAGTTGGGGGATCGACGAGCAGTACTTC.

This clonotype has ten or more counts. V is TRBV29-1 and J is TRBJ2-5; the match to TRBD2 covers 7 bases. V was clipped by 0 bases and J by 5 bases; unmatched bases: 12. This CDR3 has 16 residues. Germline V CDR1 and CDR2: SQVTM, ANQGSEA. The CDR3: CSVEDSGGKNGETQYF. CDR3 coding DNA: TGCAGCGTTGAAGACTCCGGGGGGAAAAATGGGGAGACCCAGTACTTC.

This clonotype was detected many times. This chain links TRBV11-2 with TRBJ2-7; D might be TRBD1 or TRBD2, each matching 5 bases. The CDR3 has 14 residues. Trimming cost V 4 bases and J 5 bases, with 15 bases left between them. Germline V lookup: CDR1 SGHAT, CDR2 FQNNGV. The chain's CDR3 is CASSSRRDGDEQYF. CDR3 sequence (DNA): TGTGCCAGCAGCTCCCGCAGGGACGGGGACGAGCAGTACTTC.

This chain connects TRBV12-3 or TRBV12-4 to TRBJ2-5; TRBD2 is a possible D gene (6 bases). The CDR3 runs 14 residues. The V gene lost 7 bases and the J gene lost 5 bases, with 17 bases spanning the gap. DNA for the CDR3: TGTGCCAGCACTAACAGTGGGACTTCTGAGACCCAGTACTTC. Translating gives CASTNSGTSETQYF.

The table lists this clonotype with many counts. The CDR3 DNA is TGTGCCTGGAGGCGGACGGCGAACACTGAAGCTTTCTTT. Its translation: CAWRRTANTEAFF. The chain carries TRBV30 and TRBJ1-1; no clear D. The germline V gene has CDR1 GTSNPN and CDR2 SVGIG (reference sequence). Trimming cost V 3 bases and J 1 base, with 9 bases left between them. This CDR3 has 13 amino acids.

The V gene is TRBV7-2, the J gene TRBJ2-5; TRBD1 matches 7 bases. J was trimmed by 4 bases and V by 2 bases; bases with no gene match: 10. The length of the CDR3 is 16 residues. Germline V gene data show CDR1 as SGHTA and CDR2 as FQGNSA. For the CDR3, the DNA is TGTGCCAGCAGCTTACCCCGCACAGGGGTTGGAGAGACCCAGTACTTC. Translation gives CASSLPRTGVGETQYF.

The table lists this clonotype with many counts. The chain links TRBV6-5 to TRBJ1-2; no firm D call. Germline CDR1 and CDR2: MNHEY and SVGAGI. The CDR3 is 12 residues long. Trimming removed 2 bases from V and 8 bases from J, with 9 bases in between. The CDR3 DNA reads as TGTGCCAGCAGTTACGAGGGTAGCGGCTACACCTTC. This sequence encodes CASSYEGSGYTF.

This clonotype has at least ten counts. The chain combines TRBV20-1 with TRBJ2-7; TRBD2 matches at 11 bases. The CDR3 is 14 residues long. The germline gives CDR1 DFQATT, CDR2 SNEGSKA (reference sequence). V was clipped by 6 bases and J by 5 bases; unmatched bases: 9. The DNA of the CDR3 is TGCAGTGCCCTGACTAGCGGGACCTCTAACGAGCAGTACTTC. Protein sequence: CSALTSGTSNEQYF.

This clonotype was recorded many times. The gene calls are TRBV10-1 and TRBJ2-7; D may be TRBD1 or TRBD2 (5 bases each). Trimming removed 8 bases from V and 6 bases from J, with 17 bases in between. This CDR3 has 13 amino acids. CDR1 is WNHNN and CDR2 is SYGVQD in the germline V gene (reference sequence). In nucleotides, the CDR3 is TGCGCCAGCGCACCGGGCAGGGCGGGCGAGCAGTACTTC. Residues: CASAPGRAGEQYF.

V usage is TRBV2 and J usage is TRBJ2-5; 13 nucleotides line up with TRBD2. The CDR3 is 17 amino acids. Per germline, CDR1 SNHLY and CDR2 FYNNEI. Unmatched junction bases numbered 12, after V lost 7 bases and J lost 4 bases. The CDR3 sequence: CASKRGLAGAPGETQYF. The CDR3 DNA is TGTGCCAGCAAACGAGGACTAGCGGGAGCCCCGGGAGAGACCCAGTACTTC.

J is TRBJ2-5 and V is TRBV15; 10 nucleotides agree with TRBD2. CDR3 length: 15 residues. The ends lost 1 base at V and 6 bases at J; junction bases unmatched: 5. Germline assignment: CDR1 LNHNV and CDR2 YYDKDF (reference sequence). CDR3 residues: CATSRGASGGQTQYF. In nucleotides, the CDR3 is TGTGCCACCAGCAGAGGAGCTAGCGGGGGACAGACCCAGTACTTC.

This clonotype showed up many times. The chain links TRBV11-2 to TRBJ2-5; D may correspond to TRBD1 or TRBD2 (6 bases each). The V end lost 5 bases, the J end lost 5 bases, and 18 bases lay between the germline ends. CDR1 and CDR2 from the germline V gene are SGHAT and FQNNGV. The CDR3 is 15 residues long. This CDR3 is CASSPHPDSGETQYF. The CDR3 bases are TGTGCCAGCAGCCCACATCCGGACAGCGGGGAGACCCAGTACTTC.

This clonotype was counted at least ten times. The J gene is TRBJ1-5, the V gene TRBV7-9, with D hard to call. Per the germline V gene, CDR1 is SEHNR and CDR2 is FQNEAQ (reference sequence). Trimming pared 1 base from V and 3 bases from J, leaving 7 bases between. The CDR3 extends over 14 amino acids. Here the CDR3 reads CASSLEGLNQPQHF. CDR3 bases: TGTGCCAGCAGCTTAGAAGGGCTCAATCAGCCCCAGCATTTT.

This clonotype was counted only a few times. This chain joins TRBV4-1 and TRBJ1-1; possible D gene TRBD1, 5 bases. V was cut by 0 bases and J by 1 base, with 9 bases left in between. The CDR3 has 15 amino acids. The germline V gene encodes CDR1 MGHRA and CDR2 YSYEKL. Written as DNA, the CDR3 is TGCGCCAGCAGCCAAGATTACAGGTCGAACACTGAAGCTTTCTTT. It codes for CASSQDYRSNTEAFF.

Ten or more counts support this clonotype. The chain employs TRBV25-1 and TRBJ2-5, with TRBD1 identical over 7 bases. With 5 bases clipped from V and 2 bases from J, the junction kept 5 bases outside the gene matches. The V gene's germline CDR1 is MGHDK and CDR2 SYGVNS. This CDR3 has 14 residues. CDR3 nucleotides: TGTGCCAGCAGTCAACCGGGACAGCAAGAGACCCAGTACTTC. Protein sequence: CASSQPGQQETQYF.

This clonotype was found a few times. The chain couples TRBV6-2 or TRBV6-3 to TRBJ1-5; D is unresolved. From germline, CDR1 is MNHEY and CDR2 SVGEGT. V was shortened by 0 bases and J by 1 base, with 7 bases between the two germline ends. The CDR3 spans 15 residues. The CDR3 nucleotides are TGTGCCAGCAGTTACTCAGTAGGGAGCAATCAGCCCCAGCATTTT. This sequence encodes CASSYSVGSNQPQHF.